Below, one T cell receptor beta chain is given with its context. The sample is drawn from a study of technical replicates of blood from a few donors. Using immunoSEQ multiplex PCR, the repertoire was profiled, and TCRdb retains in-frame clones only, with some absent. The sample has around 58,000 clones; roughly 89% are singletons. Trimming took 3 bases from V and 2 from J, leaving 16 bases between them. The V gene's germline CDR1 is LGHNA and CDR2 YSLEER. The CDR3 has 16 amino acids. Sequenced sample: PBMCs. The receptor's source is a human donor in good health. Some clones in this sample may be carry-over from other donors' samples. The chain joins TRBV4-3 to TRBJ1-1; no definite D call. The CDR3 nucleotides are TGCGCCAGCAGCCATCCATCGGGAGGGAGAAACACTGAAGCTTTCTTT. Translated, it gives CASSHPSGGRNTEAFF.